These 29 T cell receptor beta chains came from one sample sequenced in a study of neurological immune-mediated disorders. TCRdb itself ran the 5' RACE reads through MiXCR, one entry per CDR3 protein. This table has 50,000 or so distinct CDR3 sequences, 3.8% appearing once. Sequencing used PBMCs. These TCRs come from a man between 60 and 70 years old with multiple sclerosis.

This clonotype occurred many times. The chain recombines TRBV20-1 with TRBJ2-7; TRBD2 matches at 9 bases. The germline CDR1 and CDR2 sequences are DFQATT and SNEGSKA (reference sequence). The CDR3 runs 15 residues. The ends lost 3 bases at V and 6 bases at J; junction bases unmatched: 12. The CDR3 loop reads CSASAGSGSRPEQYF. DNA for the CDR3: TGCAGTGCTAGTGCAGGTAGCGGGAGTCGCCCCGAGCAGTACTTC.

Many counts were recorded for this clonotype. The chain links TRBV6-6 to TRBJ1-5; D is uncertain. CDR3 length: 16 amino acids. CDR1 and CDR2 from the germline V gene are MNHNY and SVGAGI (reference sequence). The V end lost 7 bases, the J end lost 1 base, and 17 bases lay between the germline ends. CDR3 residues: CASIPSGGRSNQPQHF. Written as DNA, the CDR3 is TGTGCCAGCATTCCCTCAGGCGGGAGAAGCAATCAGCCCCAGCATTTT.

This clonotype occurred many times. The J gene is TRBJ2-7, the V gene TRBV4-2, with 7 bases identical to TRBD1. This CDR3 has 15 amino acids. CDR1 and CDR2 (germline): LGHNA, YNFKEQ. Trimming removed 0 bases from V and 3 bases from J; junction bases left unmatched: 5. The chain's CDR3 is CASSQEFSGGYEQYF. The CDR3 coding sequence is TGTGCCAGCAGCCAAGAATTCTCAGGGGGCTACGAGCAGTACTTC.

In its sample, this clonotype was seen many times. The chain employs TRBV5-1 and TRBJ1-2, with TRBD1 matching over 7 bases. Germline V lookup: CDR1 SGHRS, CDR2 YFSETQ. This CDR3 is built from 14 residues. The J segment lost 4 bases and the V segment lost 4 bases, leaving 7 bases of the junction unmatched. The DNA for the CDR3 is TGCGCCAGCAGCCAGCCGGGACAGCTCTATGGCTACACCTTC. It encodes CASSQPGQLYGYTF. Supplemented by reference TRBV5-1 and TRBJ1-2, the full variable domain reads KAGVTQTPRYLIKTRGQQVTLSCSPISGHRSVSWYQQTPGQGLQFLFEYFSETQRNKGNFPGRFSGRQFSNSRSEMNVSTLELGDSALYLCASSQPGQLYGYTFGSGTRLTVV.

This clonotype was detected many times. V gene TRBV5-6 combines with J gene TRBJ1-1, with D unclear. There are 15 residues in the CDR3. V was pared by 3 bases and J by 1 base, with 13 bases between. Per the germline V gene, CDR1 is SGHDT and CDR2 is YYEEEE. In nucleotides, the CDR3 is TGTGCCAGCAGCTCGGCCAAAATGGGGAACACTGAAGCTTTCTTT. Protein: CASSSAKMGNTEAFF.

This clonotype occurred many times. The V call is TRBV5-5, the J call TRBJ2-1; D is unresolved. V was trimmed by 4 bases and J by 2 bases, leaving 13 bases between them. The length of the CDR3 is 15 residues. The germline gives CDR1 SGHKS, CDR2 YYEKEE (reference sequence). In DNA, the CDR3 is TGTGCCAGCAGCGACCCACTAACAACCTACAATGAGCAGTTCTTC. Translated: CASSDPLTTYNEQFF.

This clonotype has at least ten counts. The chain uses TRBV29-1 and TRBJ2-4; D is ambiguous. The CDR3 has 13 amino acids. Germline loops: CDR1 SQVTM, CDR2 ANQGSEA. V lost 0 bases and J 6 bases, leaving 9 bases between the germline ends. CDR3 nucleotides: TGCAGCGTTGAAGATCCGGTCCCAAACATTCAGTACTTC. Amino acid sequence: CSVEDPVPNIQYF.

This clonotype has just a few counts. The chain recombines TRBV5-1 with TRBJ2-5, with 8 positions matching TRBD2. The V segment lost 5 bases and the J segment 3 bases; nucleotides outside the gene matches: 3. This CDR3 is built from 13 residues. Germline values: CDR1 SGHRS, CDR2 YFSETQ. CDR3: CASRSGGKETQYF. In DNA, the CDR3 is TGCGCCAGCAGGTCGGGAGGGAAAGAGACCCAGTACTTC.

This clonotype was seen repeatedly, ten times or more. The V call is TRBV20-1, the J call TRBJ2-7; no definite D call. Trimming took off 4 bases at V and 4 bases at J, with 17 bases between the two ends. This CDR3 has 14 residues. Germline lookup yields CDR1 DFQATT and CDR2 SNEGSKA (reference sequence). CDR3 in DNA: TGCAGTGCTATAAGCCCAAGCCGCCTTTACGAGCAGTACTTC. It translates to CSAISPSRLYEQYF.

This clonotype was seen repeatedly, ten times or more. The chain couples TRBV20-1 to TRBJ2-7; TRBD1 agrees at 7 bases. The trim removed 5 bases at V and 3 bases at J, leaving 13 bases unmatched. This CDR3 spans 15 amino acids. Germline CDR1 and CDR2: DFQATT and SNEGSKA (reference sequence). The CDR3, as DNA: TGCAGTGCTTCCCAACCCCGGGACAGAAACTACGAGCAGTACTTC. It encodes CSASQPRDRNYEQYF.

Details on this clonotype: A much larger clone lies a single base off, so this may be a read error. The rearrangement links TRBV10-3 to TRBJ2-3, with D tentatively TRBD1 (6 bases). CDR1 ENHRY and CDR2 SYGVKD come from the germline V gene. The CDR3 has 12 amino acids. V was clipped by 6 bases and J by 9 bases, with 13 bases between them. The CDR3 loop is CAISEQGLTQYF. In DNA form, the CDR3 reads TGTGCCATCAGCGAACAGGGTTTAACGCAGTATTTT.

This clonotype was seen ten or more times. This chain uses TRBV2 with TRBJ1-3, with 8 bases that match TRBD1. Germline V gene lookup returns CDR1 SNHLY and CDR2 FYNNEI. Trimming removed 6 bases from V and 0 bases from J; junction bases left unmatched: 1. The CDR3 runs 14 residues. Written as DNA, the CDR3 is TGTGCCAGCAGGGGACAGGTCTCTGGAAACACCATATATTTT. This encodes CASRGQVSGNTIYF. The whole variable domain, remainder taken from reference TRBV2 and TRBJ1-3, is EPEVTQTPSHQVTQMGQEVILRCVPISNHLYFYWYRQILGQKVEFLVSFYNNEISEKSEIFDDQFSVERPDGSNFTLKIRSTKLEDSAMYFCASRGQVSGNTIYFGEGSWLTVV.

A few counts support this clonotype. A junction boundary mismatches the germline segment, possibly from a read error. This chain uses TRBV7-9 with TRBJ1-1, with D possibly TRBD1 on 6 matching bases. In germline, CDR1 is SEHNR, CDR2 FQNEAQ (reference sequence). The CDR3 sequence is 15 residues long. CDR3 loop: CASSLATGTNTEAFF. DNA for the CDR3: TGTGCCAGCAGCCTAGCGACAGGAACGAACACTGAAGCTTTCTTT.

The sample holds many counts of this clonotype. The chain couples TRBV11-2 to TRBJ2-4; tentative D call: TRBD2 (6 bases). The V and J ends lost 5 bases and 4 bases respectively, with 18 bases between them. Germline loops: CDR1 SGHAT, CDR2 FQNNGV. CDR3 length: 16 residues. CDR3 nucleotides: TGTGCCAGCAGCCCCCAATCCTTCGGGGGAAAAAACATTCAGTACTTC. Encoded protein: CASSPQSFGGKNIQYF.

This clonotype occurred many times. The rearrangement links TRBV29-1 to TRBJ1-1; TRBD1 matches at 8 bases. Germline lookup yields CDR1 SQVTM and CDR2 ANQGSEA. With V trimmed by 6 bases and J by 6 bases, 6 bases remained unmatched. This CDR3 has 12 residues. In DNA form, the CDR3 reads TGCAGCGTAGCGACAGGGGATCCTGAAGCTTTCTTT. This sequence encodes CSVATGDPEAFF.

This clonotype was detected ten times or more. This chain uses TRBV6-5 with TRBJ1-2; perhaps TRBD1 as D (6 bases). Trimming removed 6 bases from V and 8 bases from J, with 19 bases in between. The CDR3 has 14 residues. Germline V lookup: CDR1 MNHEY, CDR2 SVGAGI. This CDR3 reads CASSPPNRAGGYTF. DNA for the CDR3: TGTGCCAGCAGCCCGCCCAACAGGGCAGGCGGCTACACCTTC.

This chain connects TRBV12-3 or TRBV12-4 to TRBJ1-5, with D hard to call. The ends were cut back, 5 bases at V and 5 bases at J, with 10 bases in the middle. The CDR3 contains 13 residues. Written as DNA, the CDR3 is TGTGCCAGCAGTGCAAGTCGGGATCAGCCCCAGCATTTT. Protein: CASSASRDQPQHF.

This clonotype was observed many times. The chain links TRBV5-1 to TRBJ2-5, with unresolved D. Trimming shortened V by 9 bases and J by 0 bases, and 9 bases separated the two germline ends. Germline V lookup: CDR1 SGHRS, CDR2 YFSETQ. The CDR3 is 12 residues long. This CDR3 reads CATRQDQETQYF. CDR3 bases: TGCGCCACCCGACAAGACCAAGAGACCCAGTACTTC.

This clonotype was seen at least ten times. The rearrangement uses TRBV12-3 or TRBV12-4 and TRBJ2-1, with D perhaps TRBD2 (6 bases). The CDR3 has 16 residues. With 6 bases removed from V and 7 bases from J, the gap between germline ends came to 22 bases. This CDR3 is CASSRPRDSLQNEQFF. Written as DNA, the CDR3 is TGTGCCAGCAGCCGGCCTCGGGACTCTCTACAGAATGAGCAGTTCTTC.

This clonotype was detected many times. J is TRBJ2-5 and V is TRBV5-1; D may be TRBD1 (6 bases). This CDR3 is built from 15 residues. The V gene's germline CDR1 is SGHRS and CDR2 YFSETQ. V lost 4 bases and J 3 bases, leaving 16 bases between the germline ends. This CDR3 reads CASSRTGWLEETQYF. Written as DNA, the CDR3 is TGCGCCAGCAGCCGAACAGGGTGGCTAGAAGAGACCCAGTACTTC.

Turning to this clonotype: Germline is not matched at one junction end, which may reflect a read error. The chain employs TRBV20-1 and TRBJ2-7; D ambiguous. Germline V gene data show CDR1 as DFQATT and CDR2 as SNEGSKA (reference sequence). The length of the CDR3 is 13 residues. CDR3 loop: CSDRDRARGEQYF. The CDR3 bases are TGCAGTGATAGAGATAGGGCGAGAGGCGAGCAGTACTTC.

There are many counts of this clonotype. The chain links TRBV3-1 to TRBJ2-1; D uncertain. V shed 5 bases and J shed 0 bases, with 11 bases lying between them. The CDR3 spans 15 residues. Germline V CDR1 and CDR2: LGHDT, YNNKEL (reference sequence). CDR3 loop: CASSLTVSSYNEQFF. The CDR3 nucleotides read TGTGCCAGCAGCTTGACGGTCAGCTCCTACAATGAGCAGTTCTTC.

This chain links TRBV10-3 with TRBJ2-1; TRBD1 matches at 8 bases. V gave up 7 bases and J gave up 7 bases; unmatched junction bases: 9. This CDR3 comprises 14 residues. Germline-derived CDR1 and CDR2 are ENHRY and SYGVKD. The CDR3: CAITNTGGVNEQFF. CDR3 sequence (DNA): TGTGCCATCACCAACACAGGGGGAGTAAATGAGCAGTTCTTC.

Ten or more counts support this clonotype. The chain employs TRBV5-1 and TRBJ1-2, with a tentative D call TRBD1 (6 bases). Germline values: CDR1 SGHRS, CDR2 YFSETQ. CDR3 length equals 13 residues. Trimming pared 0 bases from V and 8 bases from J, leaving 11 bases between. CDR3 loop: CASSLGGPGGYTF. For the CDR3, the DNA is TGCGCCAGCAGCTTGGGGGGGCCCGGGGGCTACACCTTC.

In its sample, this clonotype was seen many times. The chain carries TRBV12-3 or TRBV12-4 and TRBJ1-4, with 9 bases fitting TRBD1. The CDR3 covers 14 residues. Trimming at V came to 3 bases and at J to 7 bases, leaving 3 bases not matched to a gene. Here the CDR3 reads CASSLGTGSEKLFF. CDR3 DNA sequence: TGTGCCAGCAGTTTGGGGACAGGGTCTGAAAAACTGTTTTTT.

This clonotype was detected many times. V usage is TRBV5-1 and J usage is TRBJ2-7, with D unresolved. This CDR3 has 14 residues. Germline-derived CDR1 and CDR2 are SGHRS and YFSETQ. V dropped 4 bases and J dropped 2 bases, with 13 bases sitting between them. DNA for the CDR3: TGCGCCAGCAGCACCCAGGATTTTGCCTACGAGCAGTACTTC. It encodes CASSTQDFAYEQYF.

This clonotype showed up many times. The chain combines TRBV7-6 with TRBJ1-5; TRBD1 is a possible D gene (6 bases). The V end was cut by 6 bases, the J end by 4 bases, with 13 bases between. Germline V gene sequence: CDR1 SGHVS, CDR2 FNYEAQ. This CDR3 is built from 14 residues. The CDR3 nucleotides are TGTGCCAGCAGTTCTACTACAGGGAATCAGCCCCAGCATTTT. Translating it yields CASSSTTGNQPQHF.

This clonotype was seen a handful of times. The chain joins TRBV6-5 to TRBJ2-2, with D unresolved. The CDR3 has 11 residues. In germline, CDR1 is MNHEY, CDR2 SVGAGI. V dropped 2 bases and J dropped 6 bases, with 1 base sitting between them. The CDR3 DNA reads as TGTGCCAGCAGTTACGCCGGGGAGCTGTTTTTT. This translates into CASSYAGELFF.

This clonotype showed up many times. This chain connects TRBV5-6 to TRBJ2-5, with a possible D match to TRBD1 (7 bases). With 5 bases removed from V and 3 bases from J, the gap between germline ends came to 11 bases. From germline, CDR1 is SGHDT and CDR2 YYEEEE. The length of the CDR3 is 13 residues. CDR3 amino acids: CASRRDSEETQYF. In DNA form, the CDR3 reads TGTGCCAGCAGGCGGGACAGTGAAGAGACCCAGTACTTC.